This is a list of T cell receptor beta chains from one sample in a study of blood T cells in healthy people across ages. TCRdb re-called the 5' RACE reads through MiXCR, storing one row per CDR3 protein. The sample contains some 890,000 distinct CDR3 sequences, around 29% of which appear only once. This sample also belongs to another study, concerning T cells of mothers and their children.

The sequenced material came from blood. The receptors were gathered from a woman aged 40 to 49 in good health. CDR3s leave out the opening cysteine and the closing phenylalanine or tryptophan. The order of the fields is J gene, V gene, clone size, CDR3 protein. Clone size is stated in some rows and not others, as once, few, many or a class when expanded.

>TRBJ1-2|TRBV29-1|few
SSPIGGSGGYT
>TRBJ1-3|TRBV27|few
ASSKQVSGNTIY
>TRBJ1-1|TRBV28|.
ASSLSRQPVEAF
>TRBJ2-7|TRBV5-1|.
AIVTGIESYEQY
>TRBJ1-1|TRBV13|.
ASDDMNTEAF
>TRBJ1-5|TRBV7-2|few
ASSSRDRGDNQPQH
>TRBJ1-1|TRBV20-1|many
SAPDGAKAF
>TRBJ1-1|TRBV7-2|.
ASSLAPRGYGNTEAF
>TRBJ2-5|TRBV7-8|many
ASSLGGGGRVETQY
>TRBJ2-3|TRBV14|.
ASSQVEDTQY
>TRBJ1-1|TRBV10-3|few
AISEWGRGSMNTEAF
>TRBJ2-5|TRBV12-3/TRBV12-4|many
ASSSSRDQETQY
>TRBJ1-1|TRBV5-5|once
ASSFWQGAEAF
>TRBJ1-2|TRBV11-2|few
ASSPVSAGNYGYT
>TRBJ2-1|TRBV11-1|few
ASSPPQF
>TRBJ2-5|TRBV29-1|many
SVCPGQETQY
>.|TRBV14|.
ASSQPGPPYEQY
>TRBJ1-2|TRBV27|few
ASSYGKTNYGYT
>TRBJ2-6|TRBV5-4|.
ASSLGALGSGANVLT
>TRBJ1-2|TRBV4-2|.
ACSQGKGSSDGYT
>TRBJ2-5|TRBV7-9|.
AGSYWDLQETQY
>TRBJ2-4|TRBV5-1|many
ASSFGQGEAKNIQY
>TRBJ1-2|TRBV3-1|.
ASSQDSGTDHT
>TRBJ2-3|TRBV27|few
ASSFQVLGTDTQY
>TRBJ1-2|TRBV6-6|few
ASSYSTGDNYGYT
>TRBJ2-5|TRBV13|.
ASSLLTSRGKSETQY
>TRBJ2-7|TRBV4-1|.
ASSQDGGTEVYEQY
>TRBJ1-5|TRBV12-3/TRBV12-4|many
ASSFGRQYNQPQH
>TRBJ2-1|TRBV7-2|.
ASSLAVMGLLGEQF